A selection of T cell receptor beta chains follows, all from one sample in a study of shared clonotypes between healthy human individuals. The table came from immunoSEQ multiplex PCR; TCRdb's copy has only in-frame clones and leaves some out. The profile shows over 2 million clones, 90% to 95% of them singletons. The sequenced material came from naive CD4+ T cells sorted from blood. All receptors derive from a man younger than 35 in good health. CDR3s include the opening cysteine and the closing phenylalanine or tryptophan. The D gene is left open where the match is weak. The size field is filled for only some rows; it gives once, few, many or a size class.

j_call,v_call,clone_size,d_call,cdr3_nt,cdr3_aa
TRBJ2-2,TRBV19,few,.,TGTGCCAGTAGGGGACTGAACACCGGGGAGCTGTTTTTT,CASRGLNTGELFF
TRBJ2-1,TRBV19,.,.,TGTGCCAGTAGAAATTCCGGGACTCCTAACAATGAGCAGTTCTTC,CASRNSGTPNNEQFF
TRBJ2-5,TRBV12-5,.,TRBD1,TGTGCTAGTGGTTCCGGACAGGGTGAGACCCAGTACTTC,CASGSGQGETQYF
TRBJ2-7,TRBV7-8,.,.,TGTGCCAGCAGCTTACTGCGGATCTCCTACGAGCAGTACTTC,CASSLLRISYEQYF
TRBJ1-6,TRBV2,.,TRBD1,TGTGCCAGCCGAAGCCAGCAGGGGGCCGTCAATTCACCCCTCCACTTT,CASRSQQGAVNSPLHF
TRBJ2-7,TRBV19,once,TRBD1,TGTGCCAGTAGTCGCCGGACAGGGGGCTCCTACGAGCAGTACTTC,CASSRRTGGSYEQYF
TRBJ2-1,TRBV28,.,TRBD1,TGTGCCAGCAGCTCGGGACAGGGAGACTACAATGAGCAGTTCTTC,CASSSGQGDYNEQFF
TRBJ1-2,TRBV4-1,.,.,TGCGCCAGCAGCCAAGCGGAGGTGAACTATGGCTACACCTTC,CASSQAEVNYGYTF
TRBJ2-6,TRBV10-2,.,.,TGCGCCAGCAAAGAGGGATCGGCCTCTGGGGCCAACGTCCTGACTTTC,CASKEGSASGANVLTF
TRBJ2-7,TRBV5-1,.,.,TGCGCCAGCAGCTTGGAGGGCGGGGCGGCCTACGAGCAGTACTTC,CASSLEGGAAYEQYF
TRBJ2-7,TRBV15,.,.,TGTGCCACCAGCGTACCGACTAGGTCGTTCGAGCAGTACTTC,CATSVPTRSFEQYF
TRBJ1-2,TRBV6-1,.,.,TGTGCCAGCAGTGAAGCCGTTACCGGTCTACCCCACACCTTC,CASSEAVTGLPHTF
TRBJ2-7,TRBV2,.,.,TGTGCCAGCAGTAAGGGTCCTCCTTCCTACGAGCAGTACTTC,CASSKGPPSYEQYF
TRBJ2-7,TRBV10-1,.,.,TGCGCCAGCAGTGGGACAGAAAATTCCTACGAGCAGTACTTC,CASSGTENSYEQYF
TRBJ1-6,TRBV2,.,.,TGTGCCAGCAGTTATTCCGGGACATGGCATAATTCACCCCTCCACTTT,CASSYSGTWHNSPLHF
TRBJ2-5,TRBV10-3,.,.,TGTGCCATGGGATGGGTCAAGTCCCAAGAGACCCAGTACTTC,CAMGWVKSQETQYF
TRBJ2-2,TRBV7-2,.,TRBD2,TGTGCCAGCAGCCCCGTGGGAGGGGAGTCAGCCGGGGAGCTGTTTTTT,CASSPVGGESAGELFF
TRBJ2-7,TRBV28,.,.,TGTGCCAGCAGTTTCCCCGGAGAGCAGTACTTC,CASSFPGEQYF
TRBJ2-1,TRBV6-5,.,.,TGTGCCAGCTGGAGAGGGGCCGGGGATGAGCAGTTCTTC,CASWRGAGDEQFF
TRBJ2-2,TRBV5-1,few,TRBD1,TGCGCCAGCAGCTTGCGAAGCCTCCGACAGGGGGCATCAGCGGGCACCGGGGAGCTGTTTTTT,CASSLRSLRQGASAGTGELFF
TRBJ2-3,TRBV6-5,.,.,TGTGCCAGCAGTTACTCGAGTGGGGGCGGCACAGATACGCAGTATTTT,CASSYSSGGGTDTQYF
TRBJ1-1,TRBV5-1,.,.,TGCGCCAGCAGCTTGTTTTCCCACGGAGACACTGAAGCTTTCTTT,CASSLFSHGDTEAFF
TRBJ2-3,TRBV30,.,TRBD2,TGTGCCTGGAGTCGGCTAGCGGGAGGCAGAGATACGCAGTATTTT,CAWSRLAGGRDTQYF
TRBJ2-5,TRBV2,.,.,TGTGCCAGCAGTGTAGGTGAGACCCAGTACTTC,CASSVGETQYF
TRBJ1-2,TRBV6-1,.,.,TGTGCCAGCAGTGATCGGGGGGTAGGTTATGGCTACACCTTC,CASSDRGVGYGYTF
TRBJ2-1,TRBV4-1,.,TRBD2,TGCGCCAGCAAAGGGACTACCTCCTACAATGAGCAGTTCTTC,CASKGTTSYNEQFF
TRBJ2-5,TRBV6-1,.,TRBD1,TGTGCCTGCAGCGAGCAGGGGGCGCGTGAGACCCAGTACTTC,CACSEQGARETQYF
TRBJ1-2,TRBV18,.,.,TGTGCCAGCTCACCACCGGCAGGGTCGTATGGCTACACCTTC,CASSPPAGSYGYTF
TRBJ1-1,TRBV10-3,many,.,TGTGCCATCAGGGCAGGTTACCAGGGCACTGAAGCTTTCTTT,CAIRAGYQGTEAFF
TRBJ1-2,TRBV18,once,.,TGTGCCAGCTCACCACAGGTCCCGGCTCTGTTTAACTATGGCTACACCTTC,CASSPQVPALFNYGYTF
TRBJ1-4,TRBV7-9,.,.,TGTGCCAGCAGCTTAGTCCCAGGAGAAAAACTGTTTTTT,CASSLVPGEKLFF
TRBJ2-5,TRBV10-2,.,TRBD1,TGCGCCAGCAGTAAGGGACAGGGGGGCCAAGAGACCCAGTACTTC,CASSKGQGGQETQYF
TRBJ1-1,TRBV27,.,TRBD1,TGTGCCAGCGGGGGACAGATCACTGAAGCTTTCTTT,CASGGQITEAFF
TRBJ2-6,TRBV5-4,.,TRBD1,TGTGCCAGCAGCAGACAGGGTGCTGGGGCCAACGTCCTGACTTTC,CASSRQGAGANVLTF
TRBJ2-7,TRBV30,.,TRBD1,TGTGCCTGGACCCCCGGGACAGGGGCCTACGAGCAGTACTTC,CAWTPGTGAYEQYF
TRBJ2-7,TRBV7-9,.,TRBD1,TGTGCCTCGACAGGGTCTGTCTACGAGCAGTACTTC,CASTGSVYEQYF
TRBJ2-5,TRBV18,once,.,TGTGCCAGCTCACCACTAATCAAACAAGAGACCCAGTACTTC,CASSPLIKQETQYF
TRBJ1-4,TRBV7-9,.,.,TGTGCCAGCAGCTTTACCGGGGTAACTAATGAAAAACTGTTTTTT,CASSFTGVTNEKLFF
TRBJ2-7,TRBV18,.,.,TGTGCCAGCTCACTACTACCTGGAGAGGCTTACGAGCAGTACTTC,CASSLLPGEAYEQYF
TRBJ1-1,TRBV18,.,TRBD1,TGTGCCAGCTCACCTACAGGGGGCTGGATCGGCACTGAAGCTTTCTTT,CASSPTGGWIGTEAFF
TRBJ1-2,TRBV10-3,.,TRBD1,TGTGCCATCAGTGAGGGACAGGGACCCTATGGCTACACCTTC,CAISEGQGPYGYTF
TRBJ1-1,TRBV6-6,.,.,TGTGCCAGCAGTCCCCCAGGATGGACTGAAGCTTTCTTT,CASSPPGWTEAFF
TRBJ1-5,TRBV6-5,.,TRBD1,TGTGCCAGCAGCCACAGGGGGGGGAGCAATCAGCCCCAGCATTTT,CASSHRGGSNQPQHF
TRBJ1-3,TRBV7-2,.,.,TGTGCCAGCAGCTTATTGACGCAAGGAAACACCATATATTTT,CASSLLTQGNTIYF
TRBJ2-7,TRBV7-9,.,TRBD1,TGTGCCAGCAGCCAAGGGGGCGCTTCCTACGAGCAGTACTTC,CASSQGGASYEQYF
TRBJ1-2,TRBV5-4,.,TRBD1,TGTGCCAGCAGCCCGGGACAGGCCTTACTCTATGGCTACACCTTC,CASSPGQALLYGYTF
TRBJ1-1,TRBV4-3,.,TRBD1,TGCGCCAGCAGCCAAGATCTTGATGCGAGGGGGCCTCGCGCTGAAGCTTTCTTT,CASSQDLDARGPRAEAFF
TRBJ2-3,TRBV9,.,.,TGTGCCAGCAGCGTAGGGGGGCAGAGCACAGATACGCAGTATTTT,CASSVGGQSTDTQYF
TRBJ2-7,TRBV5-1,.,TRBD2,TGCGCCAGCAGCCCTAGCGGGAGGGCCCTCAACGAGCAGTACTTC,CASSPSGRALNEQYF